This note documents a single T cell receptor (beta chain) sequence. The data belong to a study of CD8 T cells in Susac syndrome. Trimming cost V 7 bases and J 6 bases; bases outside gene matches: 9. The germline V gene has CDR1 MDHEN and CDR2 SYDVKM. The CDR3 is 14 residues long. It was with random hexamers that about 0.45 to 1 ug RNA was reverse transcribed. Amplification of TCR beta CDR3 was carried out by immunoSEQ multiplex PCR, which covered 54 Vbeta and 13 Jbeta segments. A single record per CDR3 protein comes from TCRdb applying MiXCR to the immunoSEQ multiplex PCR reads. The sample has around 130,000 distinct CDR3 sequences, approximately 95% seen once.

This receptor was identified in a human donor with multiple sclerosis. The material sequenced was CD4+ T cells from PBMCs. The gene calls are TRBV28 and TRBJ2-1; TRBD2 matches at 7 bases. CDR3 amino acids: CASTSGGVINEQFF. The CDR3 DNA reads TGTGCCAGCACCTCGGGAGGAGTTATCAATGAGCAGTTCTTC.